The 29 T cell receptor beta chains listed next were all sequenced from one sample in a study of T-cell reconstitution after alpha-beta-depleted transplantation in children. TCRbeta library preparation incorporated unique molecular identifiers. From the PCR reads, TCRdb called clonotypes with MiXCR, one entry per CDR3 protein. Of more than 200,000 distinct CDR3 sequences in the sample, roughly 23% were seen once. The sample here was PBMCs, taken before TCRalphabeta/CD19-depleted stem cell transplant. The origin of the receptors is a girl aged 2 to 10 with Fanconi anemia, due to receive a stem cell transplant.

This clonotype was seen just once. This chain's CDR3 is CASSEWGGIADTQYF. The DNA of the CDR3 is TGTGCCAGCAGTGAATGGGGGGGCATCGCAGATACGCAGTATTTT. The chain is built from TRBV6-1 and TRBJ2-3, with D possibly being TRBD2 (7 bases). CDR3 length: 15 amino acids. Germline CDR1 is MNHNS and CDR2 is SASEGT. Trimming shortened V by 2 bases and J by 4 bases, and 13 bases separated the two germline ends.

This clonotype was picked up many times. The chain has TRBV4-2 and TRBJ2-2, with D perhaps given as TRBD1 or TRBD2 (5 bases each). Germline loops: CDR1 LGHNA, CDR2 YNFKEQ. The CDR3 has 13 amino acids. Trimming removed 0 bases from V and 9 bases from J, with 8 bases in between. The CDR3 DNA is TGTGCCAGCAGCCAAGACGGGGCACGGGAGCTGTTTTTT. As protein: CASSQDGARELFF.

The gene calls are TRBV12-3 or TRBV12-4 and TRBJ1-1; no firm D call. Trimming removed 3 bases at V and 1 base at J, with 9 bases between. The length of the CDR3 is 14 residues. In DNA form, the CDR3 reads TGTGCCAGCAGTTTGAGGGTGGGGAACACTGAAGCTTTCTTT. Amino acids: CASSLRVGNTEAFF.

This clonotype was seen many times. The J gene is TRBJ2-1, the V gene TRBV28, with D hard to call. From germline, CDR1 is MDHEN and CDR2 SYDVKM. Trimming cost V 0 bases and J 4 bases, with 4 bases left between them. CDR3 size: 13 residues. CDR3 region: CASSLWPYNEQFF. CDR3 nucleotide sequence: TGTGCCAGCAGTTTATGGCCATACAATGAGCAGTTCTTC.

This chain joins TRBV5-1 and TRBJ2-1; 7 bases are shared with TRBD1. This CDR3 contains 15 residues. Unmatched junction bases numbered 7, after V lost 0 bases and J lost 7 bases. Germline CDR1 reads SGHRS; CDR2 reads YFSETQ. The CDR3 DNA sequence: TGCGCCAGCAGCTTGGTTTTGACAGGGATTAATGAGCAGTTCTTC. Translating it yields CASSLVLTGINEQFF.

This clonotype was counted between two and nine times. V and J are TRBV20-1 and TRBJ2-7; D not certain. The V end was cut by 5 bases, the J end by 5 bases, with 13 bases between. The germline V gene encodes CDR1 DFQATT and CDR2 SNEGSKA (reference sequence). The CDR3 extends over 12 amino acids. The CDR3 nucleotides are TGCAGTGCTTGGACGCCCCGCAACGAGCAGTACTTC. As protein: CSAWTPRNEQYF.

The gene calls are TRBV6-1 and TRBJ2-7; TRBD1 matches 8 bases. Germline assignment: CDR1 MNHNS and CDR2 SASEGT. The CDR3 contains 15 residues. J gave up 2 bases and V 4 bases, and 7 bases lay outside the gene matches. As DNA, the CDR3 is TGTGCCAGCAGTGCAACGACAGGGGTGGCCTACGAGCAGTACTTC. Residues: CASSATTGVAYEQYF.

This chain joins TRBV10-3 and TRBJ2-3, with a possible D match to TRBD2 (6 bases). The germline gives CDR1 ENHRY, CDR2 SYGVKD. Trimming stripped 4 bases from V and 9 bases from J, with 17 bases between. The CDR3 runs 14 residues. CDR3 sequence reads: CAISGGVAATTQYF. The CDR3 nucleotides are TGTGCCATCAGTGGGGGGGTAGCGGCCACCACGCAGTATTTT.

This clonotype was detected only a few times. The chain combines TRBV20-1 with TRBJ1-5; D ambiguous. This CDR3 has 13 amino acids. The ends were cut back, 2 bases at V and 6 bases at J, with 11 bases in the middle. Germline V lookup: CDR1 DFQATT, CDR2 SNEGSKA (reference sequence). The CDR3 DNA is TGCAGTGCTAGATCTAATGTGTTTCAGCCCCAGCATTTT. Translated: CSARSNVFQPQHF.

The chain combines TRBV4-2 with TRBJ2-5; 8 positions match TRBD2. The CDR3 runs to 16 residues. Germline trimming cut 0 bases from V and 2 bases from J; bases unmatched to any gene: 5. From germline, CDR1 is LGHNA and CDR2 YNFKEQ. The chain's CDR3 is CASSQELAVGQETQYF. CDR3 bases: TGTGCCAGCAGCCAAGAACTAGCGGTGGGACAAGAGACCCAGTACTTC.

The V gene is TRBV28, the J gene TRBJ1-1; no definite D call. The CDR3 length is 11 residues. The V gene lost 2 bases and the J gene lost 6 bases, with 4 bases spanning the gap. Germline lookup yields CDR1 MDHEN and CDR2 SYDVKM. The CDR3 sequence is CASSLTAEAFF. CDR3 coding DNA: TGTGCCAGCAGTTTAACGGCTGAAGCTTTCTTT. Together with reference TRBV28 and TRBJ1-1, the CDR3 gives the full variable domain: DVKVTQSSRYLVKRTGEKVFLECVQDMDHENMFWYRQDPGLGLRLIYFSYDVKMKEKGDIPEGYSVSREKKERFSLILESASTNQTSMYLCASSLTAEAFFGQGTRLTVV.

Ten or more counts support this clonotype. V gene TRBV29-1 combines with J gene TRBJ2-5; no definite D call. Germline V gene sequence: CDR1 SQVTM, CDR2 ANQGSEA. The CDR3 is 13 residues long. V lost 3 bases, J lost 3 bases, and 11 bases lay in between. CDR3 residues: CSVDEAFEETQYF. DNA of the CDR3: TGCAGCGTTGATGAGGCTTTTGAAGAGACCCAGTACTTC.

In this sample, this clonotype turned up many times. The chain links TRBV29-1 to TRBJ2-3; TRBD1 matches 11 bases. V shed 5 bases, J shed 0 bases, and the junction held 7 bases outside the gene matches. The CDR3 totals 16 residues. The germline CDR1 and CDR2 sequences are SQVTM and ANQGSEA. CDR3 bases: TGCAGCGTTTCCGGGACAGGGGGTATTAGCACAGATACGCAGTATTTT. Its protein is CSVSGTGGISTDTQYF.

The chain carries TRBV29-1 and TRBJ2-7; D may be TRBD2 (6 bases). Germline CDR1 and CDR2: SQVTM and ANQGSEA. The CDR3 has 13 residues. V was trimmed by 2 bases and J by 2 bases, leaving 10 bases between them. The CDR3: CSVESGSAYEQYF. The DNA for the CDR3 is TGCAGCGTTGAAAGCGGGTCGGCCTACGAGCAGTACTTC.

The rearrangement links TRBV6-5 to TRBJ2-5; TRBD1 agrees at 10 bases. Germline loops: CDR1 MNHEY, CDR2 SVGAGI. The CDR3 spans 15 residues. J gave up 3 bases and V 1 base, and 2 bases lay outside the gene matches. DNA for the CDR3: TGTGCCAGCAGTTACTGGGGACAGGGGAAAGAGACCCAGTACTTC. The encoded protein is CASSYWGQGKETQYF.

This chain connects TRBV19 to TRBJ2-7; maybe TRBD2 (6 bases). Per the germline V gene, CDR1 is LNHDA and CDR2 is SQIVND (reference sequence). Trimming pared 6 bases from V and 1 base from J, leaving 10 bases between. This CDR3 region has 13 residues. The CDR3 is CASRGEDSYEQYF. The CDR3 DNA sequence: TGTGCCAGTAGAGGGGAGGATTCCTACGAGCAGTACTTC.

The chain links TRBV20-1 to TRBJ2-3; 11 bases align to TRBD2. This CDR3 region has 16 residues. J was trimmed by 1 base and V by 3 bases; bases with no gene match: 6. Germline-derived CDR1 and CDR2 are DFQATT and SNEGSKA (reference sequence). CDR3 amino acids: CSASALLAGGTDTQYF. The CDR3 bases are TGCAGTGCTAGCGCCCTACTAGCGGGGGGCACAGATACGCAGTATTTT.

This clonotype was recorded many times. The chain joins TRBV5-6 to TRBJ2-5; D is unclear. Germline CDR1 is SGHDT and CDR2 is YYEEEE. The CDR3 totals 15 residues. Trimming shortened V by 2 bases and J by 5 bases, and 16 bases separated the two germline ends. CDR3 sequence (DNA): TGTGCCAGCAGCTTAGACCAAACCGGTTGGGAGACCCAGTACTTC. This gives the protein CASSLDQTGWETQYF.

There are many counts of this clonotype. This chain links TRBV7-2 with TRBJ2-3; D unclear. This CDR3 region has 15 residues. Trimming stripped 7 bases from V and 2 bases from J, with 16 bases between. Germline CDR1 is SGHTA and CDR2 is FQGNSA. The CDR3 region is CASIGNGHHTDTQYF. The CDR3 nucleotides are TGTGCCAGCATAGGAAACGGCCACCACACAGATACGCAGTATTTT.

This clonotype was counted many times. The chain joins TRBV20-1 to TRBJ2-5, with D tentatively TRBD1 (5 bases). V gave up 6 bases and J gave up 2 bases, with 19 bases separating them. Per germline, CDR1 DFQATT and CDR2 SNEGSKA (reference sequence). This CDR3 comprises 15 residues. The DNA for the CDR3 is TGCAGTGCCCCTAGGGCCCAGGGCCCTCAAGAGACCCAGTACTTC. It specifies CSAPRAQGPQETQYF.

This clonotype appeared a few times. The chain is built from TRBV28 and TRBJ2-5, with TRBD1 matching 7 bases. CDR1 MDHEN and CDR2 SYDVKM come from the germline V gene. V gave up 2 bases and J gave up 1 base; unmatched junction bases: 7. This CDR3 has 16 residues. CDR3 sequence (DNA): TGTGCCAGCAGTTTAGAGACAGGGAGCGTCCAAGAGACCCAGTACTTC. This gives the protein CASSLETGSVQETQYF. Variable domain in full (rest from reference TRBV28 and TRBJ2-5): DVKVTQSSRYLVKRTGEKVFLECVQDMDHENMFWYRQDPGLGLRLIYFSYDVKMKEKGDIPEGYSVSREKKERFSLILESASTNQTSMYLCASSLETGSVQETQYFGPGTRLLVL.

The chain employs TRBV6-1 and TRBJ2-7; no definite D call. The germline V gene encodes CDR1 MNHNS and CDR2 SASEGT. V lost 6 bases and J lost 3, with 15 bases in between. The CDR3 spans 14 residues. The DNA for the CDR3 is TGTGCCAGCAGAGATGTGGACCTGATCTACGAGCAGTACTTC. This sequence encodes CASRDVDLIYEQYF.

J is TRBJ2-5 and V is TRBV13, with 8 bases that match TRBD1. With V trimmed by 5 bases and J by 4 bases, 15 bases remained unmatched. CDR1 and CDR2 (germline): PRHDT, FYEKMQ (reference sequence). The CDR3 consists of 17 residues. The DNA of the CDR3 is TGTGCCAGCAGCCTCCATCCGGGACAGGAAGGTAGAGAGACCCAGTACTTC. It encodes CASSLHPGQEGRETQYF.

This clonotype was picked up a small number of times. The chain combines TRBV20-1 with TRBJ2-2, with no clear D. Trimming took 2 bases from V and 2 from J, leaving 6 bases between them. The CDR3 covers 13 residues. Germline lookup yields CDR1 DFQATT and CDR2 SNEGSKA (reference sequence). The chain's CDR3 is CSARWSNTGELFF. The CDR3 bases are TGCAGTGCTAGATGGTCTAACACCGGGGAGCTGTTTTTT.

V is TRBV28 and J is TRBJ2-7; no clear D. Germline lookup yields CDR1 MDHEN and CDR2 SYDVKM. CDR3 length equals 10 residues. Trimming shortened V by 5 bases and J by 8 bases, and 7 bases separated the two germline ends. The CDR3 sequence is CASSAIKQYF. The DNA of the CDR3 is TGTGCCAGCAGTGCCATAAAGCAGTACTTC.

There are many counts of this clonotype. The V call is TRBV29-1, the J call TRBJ2-7; a weak D match, TRBD1 (6 bases). The V gene's germline CDR1 is SQVTM and CDR2 ANQGSEA. This CDR3 spans 12 amino acids. V gave up 4 bases and J gave up 5 bases, with 12 bases separating them. The CDR3 coding sequence is TGCAGCGTTGTAAACAGGGCACACGAGCAGTACTTC. It translates to CSVVNRAHEQYF.

At least ten counts were recorded for this clonotype. The V and J genes are TRBV7-2 and TRBJ2-5; TRBD2 matches 10 bases. CDR1 SGHTA and CDR2 FQGNSA come from the germline V gene. The V and J ends lost 1 base and 10 bases, in that order; junction bases with no gene match: 3. The CDR3 extends over 13 amino acids. For the CDR3, the DNA is TGTGCCAGCAGCTTAGTTCAGCGGGGGGGCCAGTACTTC. It yields the protein CASSLVQRGGQYF.

This clonotype was picked up a small number of times. The rearrangement uses TRBV6-2 or TRBV6-3 and TRBJ2-6; 7 bases agree with TRBD1. Trimming cost V 5 bases and J 4 bases; bases outside gene matches: 5. This CDR3 contains 15 residues. The germline CDR1 and CDR2 sequences are MNHEY and SVGEGT. This CDR3 is CASSPTGAGANVLTF. In DNA form, the CDR3 reads TGTGCCAGCAGTCCTACAGGGGCAGGGGCCAACGTCCTGACTTTC.

The chain carries TRBV20-1 and TRBJ2-7; TRBD2 aligns across 13 bases. The junction had 4 bases not matched to a gene; V was cut back by 0 bases and J by 2 bases. The V gene's germline CDR1 is DFQATT and CDR2 SNEGSKA (reference sequence). The CDR3 totals 16 residues. The CDR3 loop is CSARDPTSGGAYEQYF. The CDR3 DNA is TGCAGTGCTAGAGATCCAACTAGCGGGGGGGCCTACGAGCAGTACTTC.